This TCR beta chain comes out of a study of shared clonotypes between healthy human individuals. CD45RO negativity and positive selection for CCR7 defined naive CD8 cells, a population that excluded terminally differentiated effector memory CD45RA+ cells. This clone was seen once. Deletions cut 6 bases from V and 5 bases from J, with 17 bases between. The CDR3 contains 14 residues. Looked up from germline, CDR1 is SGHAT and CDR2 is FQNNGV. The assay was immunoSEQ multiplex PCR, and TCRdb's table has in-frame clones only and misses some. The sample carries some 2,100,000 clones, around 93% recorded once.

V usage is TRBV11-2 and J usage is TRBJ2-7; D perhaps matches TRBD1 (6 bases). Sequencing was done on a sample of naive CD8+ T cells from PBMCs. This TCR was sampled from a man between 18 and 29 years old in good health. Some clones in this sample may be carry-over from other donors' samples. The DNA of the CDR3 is TGTGCCAGCAGGTGGCCGGGACAACCCCACGAGCAGTACTTC. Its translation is CASRWPGQPHEQYF.